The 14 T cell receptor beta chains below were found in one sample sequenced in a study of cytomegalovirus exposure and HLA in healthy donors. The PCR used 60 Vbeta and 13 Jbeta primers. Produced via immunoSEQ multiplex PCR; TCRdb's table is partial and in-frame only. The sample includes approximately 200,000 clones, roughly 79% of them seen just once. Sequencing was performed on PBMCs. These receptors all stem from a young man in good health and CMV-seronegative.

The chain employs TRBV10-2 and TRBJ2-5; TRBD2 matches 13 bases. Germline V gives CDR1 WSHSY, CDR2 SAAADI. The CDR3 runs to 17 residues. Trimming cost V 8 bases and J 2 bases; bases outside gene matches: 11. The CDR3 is CASSVLAGGPIQETQYF. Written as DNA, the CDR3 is TGCGCCAGCTCCGTACTAGCGGGAGGGCCCATTCAAGAGACCCAGTACTTC.

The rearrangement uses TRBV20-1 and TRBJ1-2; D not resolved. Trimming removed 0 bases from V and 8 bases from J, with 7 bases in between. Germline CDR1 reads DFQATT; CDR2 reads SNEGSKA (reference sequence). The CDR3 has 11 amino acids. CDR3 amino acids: CSARDRVGYTF. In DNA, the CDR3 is TGCAGTGCTAGAGATAGAGTGGGCTACACCTTC.

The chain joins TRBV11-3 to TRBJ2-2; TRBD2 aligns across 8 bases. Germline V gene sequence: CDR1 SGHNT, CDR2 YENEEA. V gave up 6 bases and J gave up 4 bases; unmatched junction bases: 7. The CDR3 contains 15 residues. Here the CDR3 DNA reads TGTGCCAGCAGACAGGCAGCGGGAGCCACCGGGGAGCTGTTTTTT. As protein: CASRQAAGATGELFF.

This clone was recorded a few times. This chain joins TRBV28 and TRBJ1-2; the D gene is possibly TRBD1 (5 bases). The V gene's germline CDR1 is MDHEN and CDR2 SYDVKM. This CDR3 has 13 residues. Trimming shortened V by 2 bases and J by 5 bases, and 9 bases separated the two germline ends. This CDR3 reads CASSLHTGYGYTF. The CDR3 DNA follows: TGTGCCAGCAGTTTACACACAGGATATGGCTACACCTTC.

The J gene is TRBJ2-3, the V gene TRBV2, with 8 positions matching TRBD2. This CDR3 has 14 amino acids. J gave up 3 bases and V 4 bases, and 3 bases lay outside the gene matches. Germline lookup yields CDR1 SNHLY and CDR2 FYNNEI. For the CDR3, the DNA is TGTGCCAGCAGTGGGACTAGCTTTACAGATACGCAGTATTTT. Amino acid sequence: CASSGTSFTDTQYF.

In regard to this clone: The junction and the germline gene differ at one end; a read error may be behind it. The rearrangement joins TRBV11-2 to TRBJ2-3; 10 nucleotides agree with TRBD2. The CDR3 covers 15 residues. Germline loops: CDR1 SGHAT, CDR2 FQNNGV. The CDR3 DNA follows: TGTGCCAGCAGTCTAGCGGGAGCGAGCACAGATACGCAGTGTTTT. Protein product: CASSLAGASTDTQCF. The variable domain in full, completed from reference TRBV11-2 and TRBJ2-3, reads EAGVAQSPRYKIIEKRQSVAFWCNPISGHATLYWYQQILGQGPKLLIQFQNNGVVDDSQLPKDRFSAERLKGVDSTLKIQPAKLEDSAVYLCASSLAGASTDTQCFGPGTRLTVL.

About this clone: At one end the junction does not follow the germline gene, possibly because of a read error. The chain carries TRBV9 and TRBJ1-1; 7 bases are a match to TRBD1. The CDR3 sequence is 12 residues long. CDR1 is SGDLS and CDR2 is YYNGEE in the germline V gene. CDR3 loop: CASSVADRVLRF. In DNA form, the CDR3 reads TGTGCCAGCAGCGTCGCCGACAGGGTCCTTAGGTTT. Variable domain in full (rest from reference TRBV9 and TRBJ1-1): DSGVTQTPKHLITATGQRVTLRCSPRSGDLSVYWYQQSLDQGLQFLIQYYNGEERAKGNILERFSAQQFPDLHSELNLSSLELGDSALYFCASSVADRVLRFGQGTRLTVV.

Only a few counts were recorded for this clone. CDR3 sequence: CATRGAAYEQYF. The DNA for the CDR3 is TGTGCCACCCGTGGGGCGGCGTACGAGCAGTACTTC. This chain links TRBV6-5 with TRBJ2-7, with D perhaps TRBD1 (5 bases). Germline V gene data show CDR1 as MNHEY and CDR2 as SVGAGI. Trimming pared 10 bases from V and 4 bases from J, leaving 14 bases between. The CDR3 has 12 residues.

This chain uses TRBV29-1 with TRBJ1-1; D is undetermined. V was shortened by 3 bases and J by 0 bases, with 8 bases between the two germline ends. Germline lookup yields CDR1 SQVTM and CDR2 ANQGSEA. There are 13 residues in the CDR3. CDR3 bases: TGCAGCGTTGATCGGTTCATGAACACTGAAGCTTTCTTT. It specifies CSVDRFMNTEAFF.

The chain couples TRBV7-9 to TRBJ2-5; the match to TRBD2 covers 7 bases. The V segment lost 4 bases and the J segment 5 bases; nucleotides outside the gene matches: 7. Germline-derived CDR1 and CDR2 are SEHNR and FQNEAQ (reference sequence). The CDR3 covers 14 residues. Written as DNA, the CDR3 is TGTGCCAGCAGCTCAGGAGGACTAGGGGAGACCCAGTACTTC. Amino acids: CASSSGGLGETQYF.

As DNA, the CDR3 is TGCAGCGTCTGGGGAGGACTAATGAACACTGAAGCTTTCTTT. This codes for CSVWGGLMNTEAFF. V usage is TRBV29-1 and J usage is TRBJ1-1; D not resolved. V was cut by 6 bases and J by 0 bases, with 14 bases left in between. Germline V CDR1 and CDR2: SQVTM, ANQGSEA. The CDR3 is 14 residues long.

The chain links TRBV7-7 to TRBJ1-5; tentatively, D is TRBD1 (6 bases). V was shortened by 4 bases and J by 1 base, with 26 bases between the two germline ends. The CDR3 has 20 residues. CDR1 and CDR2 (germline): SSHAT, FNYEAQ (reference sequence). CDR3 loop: CASSSSHEQGEEGSNQPQHF. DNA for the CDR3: TGTGCCAGCAGCTCCTCACACGAACAGGGTGAAGAAGGGAGCAATCAGCCCCAGCATTTT.

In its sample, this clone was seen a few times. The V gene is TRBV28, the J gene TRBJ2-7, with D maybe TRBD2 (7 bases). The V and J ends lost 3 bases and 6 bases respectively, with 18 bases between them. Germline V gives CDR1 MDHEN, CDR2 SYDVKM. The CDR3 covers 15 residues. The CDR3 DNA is TGTGCCAGCAGTTTCTCAGTATTGGGGGGGCGCGAGCAGTACTTC. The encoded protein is CASSFSVLGGREQYF. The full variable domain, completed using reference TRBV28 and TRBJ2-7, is DVKVTQSSRYLVKRTGEKVFLECVQDMDHENMFWYRQDPGLGLRLIYFSYDVKMKEKGDIPEGYSVSREKKERFSLILESASTNQTSMYLCASSFSVLGGREQYFGPGTRLTVT.

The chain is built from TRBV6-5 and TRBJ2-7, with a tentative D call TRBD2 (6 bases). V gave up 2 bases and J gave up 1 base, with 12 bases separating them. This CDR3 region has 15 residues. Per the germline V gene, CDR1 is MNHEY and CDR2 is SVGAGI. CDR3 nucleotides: TGTGCCAGCAGTTACCCTGGGACTGCGTCCTACGAGCAGTACTTC. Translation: CASSYPGTASYEQYF.